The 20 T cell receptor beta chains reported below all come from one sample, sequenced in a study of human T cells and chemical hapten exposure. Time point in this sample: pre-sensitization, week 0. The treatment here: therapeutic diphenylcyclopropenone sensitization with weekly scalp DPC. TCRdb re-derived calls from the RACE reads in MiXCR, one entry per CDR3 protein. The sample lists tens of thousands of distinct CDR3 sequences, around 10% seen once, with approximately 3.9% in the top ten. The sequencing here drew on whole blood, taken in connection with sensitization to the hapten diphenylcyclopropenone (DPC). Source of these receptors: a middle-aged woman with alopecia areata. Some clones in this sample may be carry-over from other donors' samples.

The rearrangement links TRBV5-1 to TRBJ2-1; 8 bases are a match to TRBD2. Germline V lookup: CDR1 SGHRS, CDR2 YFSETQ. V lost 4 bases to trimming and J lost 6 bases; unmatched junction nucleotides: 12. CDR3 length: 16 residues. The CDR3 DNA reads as TGCGCCAGCAGCCCGGCGGGGCGGGGGGCTTCCAATGAGCAGTTCTTC. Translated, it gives CASSPAGRGASNEQFF. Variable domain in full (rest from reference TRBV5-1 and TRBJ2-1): KAGVTQTPRYLIKTRGQQVTLSCSPISGHRSVSWYQQTPGQGLQFLFEYFSETQRNKGNFPGRFSGRQFSNSRSEMNVSTLELGDSALYLCASSPAGRGASNEQFFGPGTRLTVL.

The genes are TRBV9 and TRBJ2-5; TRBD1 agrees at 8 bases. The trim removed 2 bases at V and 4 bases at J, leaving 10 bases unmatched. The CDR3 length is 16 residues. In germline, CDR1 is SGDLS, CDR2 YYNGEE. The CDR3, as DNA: TGTGCCAGCAGCGTTGATCATGGACAGGGAGGAGAGACCCAGTACTTC. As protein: CASSVDHGQGGETQYF. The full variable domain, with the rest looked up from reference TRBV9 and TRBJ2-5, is DSGVTQTPKHLITATGQRVTLRCSPRSGDLSVYWYQQSLDQGLQFLIQYYNGEERAKGNILERFSAQQFPDLHSELNLSSLELGDSALYFCASSVDHGQGGETQYFGPGTRLLVL.

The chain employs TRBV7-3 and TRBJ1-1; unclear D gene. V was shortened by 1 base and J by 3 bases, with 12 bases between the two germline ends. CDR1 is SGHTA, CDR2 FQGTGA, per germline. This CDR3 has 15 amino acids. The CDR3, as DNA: TGTGCCAGCAGCTTAAAACGGGGTGGAGACACTGAAGCTTTCTTT. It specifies CASSLKRGGDTEAFF. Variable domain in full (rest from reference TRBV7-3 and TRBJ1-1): GAGVSQTPSNKVTEKGKYVELRCDPISGHTALYWYRQSLGQGPEFLIYFQGTGAADDSGLPNDRFFAVRPEGSVSTLKIQRTERGDSAVYLCASSLKRGGDTEAFFGQGTRLTVV.

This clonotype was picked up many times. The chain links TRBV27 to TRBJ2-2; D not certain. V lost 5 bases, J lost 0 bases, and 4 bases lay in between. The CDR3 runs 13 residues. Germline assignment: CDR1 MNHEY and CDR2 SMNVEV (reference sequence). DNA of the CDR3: TGTGCCAGCAGTGCGTCGAACACCGGGGAGCTGTTTTTT. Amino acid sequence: CASSASNTGELFF.

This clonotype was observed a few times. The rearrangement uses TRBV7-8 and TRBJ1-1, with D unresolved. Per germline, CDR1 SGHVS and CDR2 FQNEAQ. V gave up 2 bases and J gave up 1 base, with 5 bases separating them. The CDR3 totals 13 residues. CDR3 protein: CASSLRTNTEAFF. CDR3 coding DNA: TGTGCCAGCAGCTTAAGGACGAACACTGAAGCTTTCTTT.

CDR3 in amino acids: CASSLSFSGGEDTQYF. CDR3 in DNA: TGCGCCAGCTCCCTTTCGTTTAGCGGGGGGGAAGATACGCAGTATTTT. This sequence joins TRBV5-1 and TRBJ2-3; 11 bases align to TRBD2. This CDR3 is built from 16 residues. Germline CDR1 is SGHRS and CDR2 is YFSETQ. J lost 5 bases, V lost 7 bases, and 12 bases had no gene match.

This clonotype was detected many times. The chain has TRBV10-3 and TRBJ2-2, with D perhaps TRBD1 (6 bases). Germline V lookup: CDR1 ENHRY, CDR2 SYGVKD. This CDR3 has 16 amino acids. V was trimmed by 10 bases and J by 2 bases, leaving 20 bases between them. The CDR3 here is CATRTDFVKNTGELFF. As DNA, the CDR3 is TGTGCCACCCGGACAGATTTTGTTAAAAACACCGGGGAGCTGTTTTTT.

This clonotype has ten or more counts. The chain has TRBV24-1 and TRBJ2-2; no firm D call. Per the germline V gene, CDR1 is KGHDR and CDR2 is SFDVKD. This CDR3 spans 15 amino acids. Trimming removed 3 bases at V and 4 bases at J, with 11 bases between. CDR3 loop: CATSDARTATGELFF. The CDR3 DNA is TGTGCCACCAGTGATGCCAGGACGGCCACCGGGGAGCTGTTTTTT.

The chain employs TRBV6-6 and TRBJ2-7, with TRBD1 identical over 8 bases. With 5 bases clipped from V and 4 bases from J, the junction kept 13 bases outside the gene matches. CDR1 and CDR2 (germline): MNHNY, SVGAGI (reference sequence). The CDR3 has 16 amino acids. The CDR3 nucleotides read TGTGCCAGCAGTCCGGATCGCAGGGGGCGAATGTACGAGCAGTACTTC. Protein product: CASSPDRRGRMYEQYF.

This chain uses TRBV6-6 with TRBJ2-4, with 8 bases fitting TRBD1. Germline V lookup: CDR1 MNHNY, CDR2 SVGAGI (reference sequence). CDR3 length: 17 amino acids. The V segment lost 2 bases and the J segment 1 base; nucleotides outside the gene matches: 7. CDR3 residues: CASSYGNRQGAKNIQYF. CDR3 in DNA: TGTGCCAGCAGTTACGGCAACAGACAGGGGGCCAAAAACATTCAGTACTTC.

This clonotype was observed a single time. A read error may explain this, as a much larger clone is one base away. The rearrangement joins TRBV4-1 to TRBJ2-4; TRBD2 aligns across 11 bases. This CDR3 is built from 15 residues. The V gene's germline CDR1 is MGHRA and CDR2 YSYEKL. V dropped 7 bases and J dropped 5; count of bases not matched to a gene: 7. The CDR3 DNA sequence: TGCGCCAGCACCCACCTGGGACTAGCGGAAAACATTCAGTACTTC. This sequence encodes CASTHLGLAENIQYF.

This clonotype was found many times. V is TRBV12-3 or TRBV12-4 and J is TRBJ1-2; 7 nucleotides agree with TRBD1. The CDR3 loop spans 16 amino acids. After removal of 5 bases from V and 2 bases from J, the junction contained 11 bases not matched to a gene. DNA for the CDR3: TGTGCCAGCAGTCCCTCAGGACAGGTACTCAACTATGGCTACACCTTC. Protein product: CASSPSGQVLNYGYTF.

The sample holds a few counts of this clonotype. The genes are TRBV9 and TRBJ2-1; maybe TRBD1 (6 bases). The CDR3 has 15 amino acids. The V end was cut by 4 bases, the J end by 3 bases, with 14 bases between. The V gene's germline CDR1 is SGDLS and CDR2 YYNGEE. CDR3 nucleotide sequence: TGTGCCAGCAGCCCCTGGACAGTGAACTACAATGAGCAGTTCTTC. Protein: CASSPWTVNYNEQFF.

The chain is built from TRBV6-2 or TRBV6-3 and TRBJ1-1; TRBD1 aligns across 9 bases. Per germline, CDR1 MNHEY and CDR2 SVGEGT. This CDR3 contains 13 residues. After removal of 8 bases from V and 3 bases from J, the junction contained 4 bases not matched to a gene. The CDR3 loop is CASRTGVYTEAFF. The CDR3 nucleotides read TGTGCCAGCCGGACAGGGGTTTACACTGAAGCTTTCTTT.

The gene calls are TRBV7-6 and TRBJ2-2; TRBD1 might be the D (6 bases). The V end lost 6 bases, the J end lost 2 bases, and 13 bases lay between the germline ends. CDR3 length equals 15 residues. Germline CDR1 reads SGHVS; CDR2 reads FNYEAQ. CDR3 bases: TGTGCCAGCAGTTCCGGGACATATAACACCGGGGAGCTGTTTTTT. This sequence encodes CASSSGTYNTGELFF.

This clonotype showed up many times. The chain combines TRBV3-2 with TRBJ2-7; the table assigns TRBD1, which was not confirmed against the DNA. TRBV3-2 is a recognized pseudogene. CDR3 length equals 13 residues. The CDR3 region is CASSQGGVNEQYF. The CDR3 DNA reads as TGTGCCAGCAGCCAAGGAGGGGTCAACGAGCAGTACTTC.

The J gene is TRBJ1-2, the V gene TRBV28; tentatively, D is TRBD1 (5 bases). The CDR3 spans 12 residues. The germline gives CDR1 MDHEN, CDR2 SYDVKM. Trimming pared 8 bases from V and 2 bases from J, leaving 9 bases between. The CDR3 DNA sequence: TGTGCCAGCTGGGGGACCAACTATGGCTACACCTTC. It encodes CASWGTNYGYTF.

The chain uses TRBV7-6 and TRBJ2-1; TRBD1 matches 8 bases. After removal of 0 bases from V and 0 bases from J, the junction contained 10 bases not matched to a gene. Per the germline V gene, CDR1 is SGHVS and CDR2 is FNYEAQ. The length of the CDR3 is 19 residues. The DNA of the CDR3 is TGTGCCAGCAGCTTAGCCATGGACAGGGATTCAAGCTCCTACAATGAGCAGTTCTTC. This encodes CASSLAMDRDSSSYNEQFF.

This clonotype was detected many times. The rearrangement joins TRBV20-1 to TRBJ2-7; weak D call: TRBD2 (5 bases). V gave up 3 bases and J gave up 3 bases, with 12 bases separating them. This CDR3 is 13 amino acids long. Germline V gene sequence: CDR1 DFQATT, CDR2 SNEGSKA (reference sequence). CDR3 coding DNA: TGCAGTGCTAGCGGACTGAATATCTACGAGCAGTACTTC. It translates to CSASGLNIYEQYF.

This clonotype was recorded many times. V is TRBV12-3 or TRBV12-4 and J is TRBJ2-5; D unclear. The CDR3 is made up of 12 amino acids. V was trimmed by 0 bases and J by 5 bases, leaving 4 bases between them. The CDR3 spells CASSLARETQYF. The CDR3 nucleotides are TGTGCCAGCAGTTTAGCTAGGGAGACCCAGTACTTC.